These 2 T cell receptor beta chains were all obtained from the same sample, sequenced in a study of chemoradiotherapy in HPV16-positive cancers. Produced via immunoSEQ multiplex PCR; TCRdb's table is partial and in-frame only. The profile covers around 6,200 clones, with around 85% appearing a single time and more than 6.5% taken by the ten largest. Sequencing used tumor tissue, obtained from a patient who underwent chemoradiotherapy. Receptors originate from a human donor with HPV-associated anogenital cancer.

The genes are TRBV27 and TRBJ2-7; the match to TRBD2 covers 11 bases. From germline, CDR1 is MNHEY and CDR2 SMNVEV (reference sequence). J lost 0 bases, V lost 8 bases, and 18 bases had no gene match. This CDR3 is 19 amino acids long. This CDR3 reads CASFAPGLAELVPSYEQYF. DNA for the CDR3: TGTGCCAGCTTTGCTCCGGGACTAGCGGAGTTGGTACCCTCCTACGAGCAGTACTTC.

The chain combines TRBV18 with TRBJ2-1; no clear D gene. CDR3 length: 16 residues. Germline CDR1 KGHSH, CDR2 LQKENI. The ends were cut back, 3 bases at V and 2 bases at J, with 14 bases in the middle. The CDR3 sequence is CASSPSTRLTYNEQFF. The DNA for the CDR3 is TGTGCCAGCTCACCGTCTACGCGACTGACCTACAATGAGCAGTTCTTC. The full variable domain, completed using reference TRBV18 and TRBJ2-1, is NAGVMQNPRHLVRRRGQEARLRCSPMKGHSHVYWYRQLPEEGLKFMVYLQKENIIDESGMPKERFSAEFPKEGPSILRIQQVVRGDSAAYFCASSPSTRLTYNEQFFGPGTRLTVL.